These 23 T cell receptor beta chains originate from one sample sequenced in a study of blood T cell repertoires in COVID-19. Sequencing was performed with immunoSEQ multiplex PCR; in TCRdb, only in-frame clones are kept and a portion is missing. This sample has 450,000 to 600,000 clones, with around 90% found just once. The sequenced sample consisted of PBMCs or T cells enriched from blood (not recorded which). The receptors derive from a woman aged 18 to 35 who had recovered from COVID-19.

The genes are TRBV7-2 and TRBJ1-4, with 8 bases aligning to TRBD1. Germline V gene lookup returns CDR1 SGHTA and CDR2 FQGNSA. The trim removed 5 bases at V and 6 bases at J, leaving 5 bases unmatched. The CDR3 sequence is 14 residues long. CDR3 amino acids: CASSHRGIDEKLFF. For the CDR3, the DNA is TGTGCCAGCAGCCACAGGGGGATTGATGAAAAACTGTTTTTT.

The genes are TRBV12-3 or TRBV12-4 and TRBJ2-7, with TRBD1 matching over 7 bases. V shed 2 bases, J shed 7 bases, and the junction held 5 bases outside the gene matches. The CDR3 is 13 residues long. CDR3 nucleotides: TGTGCCAGCAGTTTAAACAGGGGTCGGGAGCAGTACTTC. It is translated as CASSLNRGREQYF.

This chain joins TRBV30 and TRBJ1-4, with a weak D call TRBD1 (6 bases). The germline V gene encodes CDR1 GTSNPN and CDR2 SVGIG (reference sequence). CDR3 length: 13 residues. With 3 bases removed from V and 7 bases from J, the gap between germline ends came to 12 bases. The CDR3 sequence is CAWRRGGSEKLFF. The CDR3 region has the DNA TGTGCCTGGAGAAGGGGGGGCAGTGAAAAACTGTTTTTT.

The rearrangement links TRBV3-1 (or the pseudogene TRBV3-2) to TRBJ1-3; 7 nucleotides line up with TRBD1. Germline V gene sequence: CDR1 LGHDT, CDR2 YNNKEL (reference sequence). This CDR3 is built from 15 residues. V lost 6 bases and J lost 0; bases outside the gene matches: 5. This CDR3 is CASSSNRGSGNTIYF. CDR3 DNA sequence: TGTGCCAGCAGTTCTAACAGGGGCTCTGGAAACACCATATATTTT.

The gene calls are TRBV2 and TRBJ1-1, with 8 bases fitting TRBD1. Per the germline V gene, CDR1 is SNHLY and CDR2 is FYNNEI. J was trimmed by 1 base and V by 7 bases; bases with no gene match: 8. CDR3 length: 15 amino acids. In nucleotides, the CDR3 is TGTGCCAGCACCCCAGACAGGGGAGGGAACACTGAAGCTTTCTTT. Translation gives CASTPDRGGNTEAFF.

This chain uses TRBV10-3 with TRBJ1-4; D is undetermined. Germline CDR1 and CDR2: ENHRY and SYGVKD. The CDR3 totals 14 residues. Trimming removed 4 bases from V and 0 bases from J, with 6 bases in between. The CDR3 bases are TGTGCCATCAGTGGGTCCGCAACTAATGAAAAACTGTTTTTT. Translation gives CAISGSATNEKLFF.

This chain joins TRBV21-1 and TRBJ1-5. TRBV21-1 is noted as a pseudogene. This CDR3 comprises 16 residues. The CDR3 reads CASSYPGRVSNQPQHF. The CDR3 bases are TGTGCCAGCAGCTATCCTGGGCGGGTTAGCAATCAGCCCCAGCATTTT.

This clone was seen just once. The chain has TRBV5-6 and TRBJ1-1, with 7 bases that match TRBD1. This CDR3 is 14 amino acids long. Germline CDR1 SGHDT, CDR2 YYEEEE. Germline trimming cut 1 base from V and 2 bases from J; bases unmatched to any gene: 2. The CDR3 sequence: CASSLRGRNTEAFF. The CDR3 region has the DNA TGTGCCAGCAGCTTGAGGGGGCGAAACACTGAAGCTTTCTTT.

The genes are TRBV19 and TRBJ1-1, with D perhaps matching TRBD1 (5 bases). Germline V gene lookup returns CDR1 LNHDA and CDR2 SQIVND (reference sequence). V dropped 10 bases and J dropped 1 base, with 13 bases sitting between them. This CDR3 spans 13 amino acids. CDR3 DNA: TGTGCCATCCAGGGCAGATCGAACACTGAAGCTTTCTTT. The encoded protein is CAIQGRSNTEAFF.

The V gene is TRBV6-5, the J gene TRBJ2-4; 7 nucleotides agree with TRBD1. V shed 6 bases, J shed 11 bases, and the junction held 13 bases outside the gene matches. Germline CDR1 MNHEY, CDR2 SVGAGI. This CDR3 is 14 amino acids long. DNA for the CDR3: TGTGCCAGCAGCGTTAACCGGGACAGAGATTTTCAGTACTTC. This codes for CASSVNRDRDFQYF.

The chain recombines TRBV5-4 with TRBJ2-2; D is perhaps TRBD2 (6 bases). Per germline, CDR1 SGHNT and CDR2 YYREEE (reference sequence). Trimming took off 4 bases at V and 5 bases at J, with 12 bases between the two ends. The CDR3 has 14 residues. The chain's CDR3 is CASSVDYETGELFF. Here the CDR3 DNA reads TGTGCCAGCAGCGTGGACTACGAGACCGGGGAGCTGTTTTTT.

The J gene is TRBJ1-2, the V gene TRBV25-1; 7 positions agree with TRBD1. This CDR3 is 13 amino acids long. Trimming took 3 bases from V and 4 from J; bases not matched to a gene: 2. Germline loops: CDR1 MGHDK, CDR2 SYGVNS. CDR3 in DNA: TGTGCCAGCAGTGAGGACAGGCCCTATGGCTACACCTTC. Translated, it gives CASSEDRPYGYTF.

As to this clone: At one end, the junction sequence differs from germline, possibly due to a read error. The V call is TRBV7-2, the J call TRBJ1-5; D unclear. This CDR3 region has 14 residues. Germline-derived CDR1 and CDR2 are SGHTA and FQGNSA. As DNA, the CDR3 is TGTGCCAGCAGCTTAACCCCGTTCTTTCAGACCCAGCATTTT. It codes for CASSLTPFFQTQHF.

The rearrangement joins TRBV19 to TRBJ1-6, with 8 bases matching TRBD1. CDR3 size: 18 residues. CDR1 and CDR2 from the germline V gene are LNHDA and SQIVND (reference sequence). With 2 bases clipped from V and 1 base from J, the junction kept 7 bases outside the gene matches. CDR3 in DNA: TGTGCCAGTAGTATATCGGCGGACAGGGCATCCTATAATTCACCCCTCCACTTT. It translates to CASSISADRASYNSPLHF.

This chain uses TRBV7-3 with TRBJ2-7; 7 bases line up with TRBD2. Unmatched junction bases numbered 9, after V lost 5 bases and J lost 2 bases. This CDR3 region has 15 residues. CDR1 and CDR2 (germline): SGHTA, FQGTGA. CDR3 sequence: CASSISGGSAYEQYF. The CDR3 nucleotides are TGTGCCAGCAGCATATCCGGGGGGTCCGCCTACGAGCAGTACTTC.

This chain uses TRBV4-2 with TRBJ1-1, with TRBD1 matching over 8 bases. The CDR3 totals 16 residues. The trim removed 1 base at V and 4 bases at J, leaving 8 bases unmatched. Germline V gene data show CDR1 as LGHNA and CDR2 as YNFKEQ. CDR3 in DNA: TGTGCCAGCAGCCAAGGTATTAGGACAGGGATCACTGAAGCTTTCTTT. It is translated as CASSQGIRTGITEAFF.

This clone was recorded only once. The genes are TRBV5-1 and TRBJ1-2, with no clear D. The V end was cut by 0 bases, the J end by 2 bases, with 11 bases between. Germline V lookup: CDR1 SGHRS, CDR2 YFSETQ. CDR3 size: 15 residues. This chain's CDR3 is CASSLAEGANYGYTF. DNA for the CDR3: TGCGCCAGCAGCTTGGCCGAGGGCGCGAACTATGGCTACACCTTC.

The V gene is TRBV5-4, the J gene TRBJ2-5, with D perhaps TRBD2 (6 bases). Per germline, CDR1 SGHNT and CDR2 YYREEE (reference sequence). V was trimmed by 5 bases and J by 5 bases, leaving 19 bases between them. CDR3 length: 15 amino acids. The CDR3 coding sequence is TGTGCCAGCAGTTATCAAGGAGGGAGTGGGGAGACCCAGTACTTC. Protein sequence: CASSYQGGSGETQYF.

On this clone: The sample carries other DNA sequences with the same CDR3. V gene TRBV5-1 combines with J gene TRBJ1-4, with D perhaps TRBD1 (5 bases). The germline gives CDR1 SGHRS, CDR2 YFSETQ. The CDR3 consists of 14 residues. Trimming pared 0 bases from V and 3 bases from J, leaving 6 bases between. The CDR3 DNA is TGCGCCAGCAGCTTGGGACAGTCTAATGAAAAACTGTTTTTT. This codes for CASSLGQSNEKLFF.

This clone was detected only a few times. V and J are TRBV9 and TRBJ2-7; 9 nucleotides align to TRBD1. The V segment lost 0 bases and the J segment 3 bases; nucleotides outside the gene matches: 10. Germline CDR1 reads SGDLS; CDR2 reads YYNGEE. The CDR3 spans 17 residues. Written as DNA, the CDR3 is TGTGCCAGCAGCGTAGAAACCGGGGGACAGGGATTCTACGAGCAGTACTTC. Translated, it gives CASSVETGGQGFYEQYF.

Notes on this clone: The identical CDR3 is also encoded by other nucleotide sequences in the sample. The CDR3: CASSQDRVAYEQYF. The CDR3 nucleotides read TGTGCCAGCAGCCAGGACAGGGTGGCCTACGAGCAGTACTTC. The chain has TRBV3-1 (or the pseudogene TRBV3-2) and TRBJ2-7, with TRBD1 matching over 8 bases. V lost 3 bases to trimming and J lost 2 bases; unmatched junction nucleotides: 3. The CDR3 is made up of 14 amino acids. The germline gives CDR1 LGHDT, CDR2 YNNKEL (reference sequence).

The rearrangement links TRBV6-5 to TRBJ2-3; D not certain. Looked up from germline, CDR1 is MNHEY and CDR2 is SVGAGI. V lost 6 bases to trimming and J lost 2 bases, with 6 bases between them. The CDR3 has 12 residues. The CDR3 DNA follows: TGTGCCAGCAGGAGCTTCACAGATACGCAGTATTTT. This translates into CASRSFTDTQYF.

The chain carries TRBV10-2 and TRBJ2-5; D is unclear. The CDR3 is made up of 11 amino acids. Per the germline V gene, CDR1 is WSHSY and CDR2 is SAAADI. V was cut by 4 bases and J by 5 bases, with 5 bases left in between. The CDR3 DNA follows: TGCGCCAGCAGTGCCCGTGAGACCCAGTACTTC. Protein sequence: CASSARETQYF.